This T cell receptor (beta chain) originates from a study of CD8 T cells in ankylosing spondylitis. Study findings and constraints: CD8+ by phenotype, disease-linked clones were relatively rare in peripheral blood. Seven to nine highly homologous variants made up a TCR beta motif, and this motif appeared characteristic of ankylosing spondylitis blood. In reactive arthritis synovial fluid and blood, some motif variants had been reported before. Matched synovial fluid from ankylosing spondylitis patients was reported to be enriched for disease-linked clones.

For TCR beta, libraries came from quantitative 5'-RACE with molecular barcodes. MiXCR was run by TCRdb on the 5' RACE reads, yielding one entry per CDR3 protein. The table includes around 390,000 distinct CDR3 sequences, under 25% detected once. The CDR3 contains 15 residues. CDR1 MGHDK and CDR2 SYGVNS come from the germline V gene. The V and J ends lost 1 base and 2 bases respectively, with 11 bases between them. This clonotype came up many times. The antigen remains unidentified. Sequencing was performed on blood, either unsorted or a sorted T cell fraction (not recorded which). The V and J genes are TRBV25-1 and TRBJ2-5; no definite D call. This receptor was taken from a male donor with ankylosing spondylitis. DNA of the CDR3: TGTGCCAGCAGTGAATCTCGGAAAGCTCAAGAGACCCAGTACTTC. Protein sequence: CASSESRKAQETQYF. The whole variable domain, filled in from reference TRBV25-1 and TRBJ2-5, reads EADIYQTPRYLVIGTGKKITLECSQTMGHDKMYWYQQDPGMELHLIHYSYGVNSTEKGDLSSESTVSRIRTEHFPLTLESARPSHTSQYLCASSESRKAQETQYFGPGTRLLVL.